This TCR beta chain appears in the sequencing data of a study of beta chain features in type 1 diabetes. About this clone itself: An end of the junction does not agree with germline; a read error may underlie this.

Expressed TCRB transcripts were sequenced because the isolated RNA had all been reverse transcribed beforehand. Profiling relied on immunoSEQ multiplex PCR, and the TCRdb table lists in-frame clones only, not all of them. In the table there are 300,000 or so clones, less than 10% of which are singletons. The germline CDR1 and CDR2 sequences are SGHVS and FNYEAQ. The CDR3 sequence is 14 residues long. This TCR was recovered from a woman younger than 35 in good health. The specimen sequenced was central memory CD4+ T cells from blood. The chain employs TRBV7-6 and TRBJ2-6; D remains unclear. The CDR3 nucleotides read TGTGCCAGCAGCTTAGTGGGTGGGACCAACGTCCTGACTTTC. As protein: CASSLVGGTNVLTF.